This T cell receptor (beta chain) came from a study of T-cell reconstitution after alpha-beta-depleted transplantation in children. Broader study findings: Expanded graft clones numbering several hundred reportedly gave rise to alpha-beta T cells about two months after transplant. Counts and diversity of T cells one year after transplant came mostly from newly produced T cells. Where some patients showed high TCRbeta diversity at day 60, it came from recipient T cells and thymic progenitors that had survived.

The authors prepared the TCRbeta library with unique molecular identifiers. A single record per CDR3 protein comes from TCRdb applying MiXCR to the PCR reads. The data show 530,000 or so distinct CDR3 sequences, around 27% seen once. With 6 bases clipped from V and 4 bases from J, the junction kept 5 bases outside the gene matches. Germline values: CDR1 DFQATT, CDR2 SNEGSKA (reference sequence). The CDR3 spans 15 residues. A word on this clonotype: Its antigen is as yet unknown.

The receptor was isolated from a boy younger than two with Wiskott-Aldrich syndrome, due to receive a stem cell transplant. The chain uses TRBV20-1 and TRBJ2-1, with 14 bases aligning to TRBD2. Sequenced here: PBMCs, sampled before TCRalphabeta/CD19-depleted stem cell transplant. The CDR3 sequence is CSASGLAGEYNEQFF. In nucleotides, the CDR3 is TGCAGTGCGTCGGGACTAGCGGGGGAATACAATGAGCAGTTCTTC.